The next 8 T cell receptor beta chains were all read from a single sample in a study. MiXCR, applied by TCRdb to the 5' RACE reads, yields one record per CDR3 protein. The sample has about 40,000 distinct CDR3 sequences, approximately 19% seen once; the top ten hold 2.5% to 3%. The sample taken for sequencing was naive CD4+ T cells sorted from a lymph node. Subset reported: naive CD4+ T cells, CD4+CD45RA+CD25-. The origin of the receptors is a female donor with breast cancer.

This clonotype was picked up many times. The rearrangement uses TRBV5-1 and TRBJ2-1, with 8 positions matching TRBD2. With 6 bases clipped from V and 7 bases from J, the junction kept 12 bases outside the gene matches. Per germline, CDR1 SGHRS and CDR2 YFSETQ. The CDR3 has 15 amino acids. The CDR3 loop reads CASTPAGAAGNEQFF. The CDR3 DNA reads TGCGCCAGCACCCCAGCGGGAGCCGCGGGGAATGAGCAGTTCTTC.

In this sample, this clonotype turned up a few times. J is TRBJ1-2 and V is TRBV12-3 or TRBV12-4; no firm D call. This CDR3 is 13 amino acids long. The germline V and J ends were trimmed by 6 bases and 8 bases, with 16 bases remaining between them. CDR3 loop: CASRQANGVGYTF. Written as DNA, the CDR3 is TGTGCCAGCAGACAAGCGAACGGGGTGGGCTACACCTTC.

Many counts were recorded for this clonotype. The V and J genes are TRBV5-5 and TRBJ1-5, with D hard to call. CDR1 and CDR2 from the germline V gene are SGHKS and YYEKEE (reference sequence). The CDR3 runs 15 residues. V shed 2 bases and J shed 0 bases, with 9 bases lying between them. CDR3 DNA: TGTGCCAGCAGCTTTGCCCCGTATAGCAATCAGCCCCAGCATTTT. Its translation is CASSFAPYSNQPQHF.

This clonotype was seen more than once but under ten times. The chain uses TRBV5-1 and TRBJ2-6; no clear D. This CDR3 has 15 amino acids. V lost 4 bases to trimming and J lost 4 bases, with 12 bases between them. Germline lookup yields CDR1 SGHRS and CDR2 YFSETQ. The CDR3 loop reads CASSPDLSGANVLTF. The CDR3 region has the DNA TGCGCCAGCAGCCCTGATCTGTCCGGGGCCAACGTCCTGACTTTC.

The chain recombines TRBV29-1 with TRBJ2-1; TRBD2 aligns across 12 bases. The V segment lost 6 bases and the J segment 8 bases; nucleotides outside the gene matches: 11. The germline gives CDR1 SQVTM, CDR2 ANQGSEA. The CDR3 totals 15 residues. The CDR3 DNA reads TGCAGCGTGGGTAGACTAGCGGGAGTGAAGGATGAGCAGTTCTTC. Translating it yields CSVGRLAGVKDEQFF.

This clonotype was seen a handful of times. The J gene is TRBJ2-1, the V gene TRBV5-1, with 12 bases matching TRBD2. With V trimmed by 4 bases and J by 8 bases, 13 bases remained unmatched. This CDR3 has 17 amino acids. Germline V gene data show CDR1 as SGHRS and CDR2 as YFSETQ. The CDR3 loop is CASSPIAGTSGLDEQFF. The CDR3 coding sequence is TGCGCCAGCAGCCCAATCGCCGGGACTAGCGGGCTCGATGAGCAGTTCTTC.

This clonotype has only a few counts. The rearrangement uses TRBV7-2 and TRBJ2-3; 7 bases are shared with TRBD2. Trimming cost V 2 bases and J 0 bases; bases outside gene matches: 11. Germline lookup yields CDR1 SGHTA and CDR2 FQGNSA. The CDR3 consists of 18 residues. The CDR3, as DNA: TGTGCCAGCAGCTTAAGGGGCGGGAGAATCGGTAGCACAGATACGCAGTATTTT. Translation: CASSLRGGRIGSTDTQYF.

Details on this clonotype: A much larger clone is a single base away; this may be a read error. The chain links TRBV27 to TRBJ1-2; D is perhaps TRBD1 (6 bases). The CDR3 loop spans 13 amino acids. Looked up from germline, CDR1 is MNHEY and CDR2 is SMNVEV (reference sequence). The CDR3 nucleotides are TGTGCCAGCAGTTTTACGGGGGGCTCTGGCTTCACCTTC. It specifies CASSFTGGSGFTF.